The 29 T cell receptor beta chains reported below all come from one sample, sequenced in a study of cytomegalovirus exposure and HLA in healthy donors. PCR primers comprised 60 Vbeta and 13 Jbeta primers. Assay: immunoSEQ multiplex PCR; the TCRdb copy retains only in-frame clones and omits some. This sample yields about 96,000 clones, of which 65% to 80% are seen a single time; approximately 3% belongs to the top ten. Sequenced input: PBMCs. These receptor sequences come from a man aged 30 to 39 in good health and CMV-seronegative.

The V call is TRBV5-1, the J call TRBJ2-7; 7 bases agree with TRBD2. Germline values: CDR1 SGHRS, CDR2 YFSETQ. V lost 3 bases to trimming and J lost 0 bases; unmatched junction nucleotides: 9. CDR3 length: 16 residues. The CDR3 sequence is CASSSIGGVGSYEQYF. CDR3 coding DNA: TGCGCCAGCAGCTCCATTGGGGGGGTTGGCTCCTACGAGCAGTACTTC.

The CDR3 region has the DNA TGTGCCAGCACCACAGGGGGTTATGGCTACACCTTC. Translated: CASTTGGYGYTF. The chain carries TRBV6-6 and TRBJ1-2; 8 bases map to TRBD1. The CDR3 contains 12 residues. Unmatched junction bases numbered 3, after V lost 7 bases and J lost 5 bases. CDR1 is MNHNY and CDR2 is SVGAGI in the germline V gene (reference sequence).

This chain's CDR3 is CSVLAGGAGELFF. CDR3 sequence (DNA): TGCAGCGTTCTAGCGGGGGGTGCCGGGGAGCTGTTTTTT. V gene TRBV29-1 combines with J gene TRBJ2-2, with 11 bases matching TRBD2. V trimming: 5 bases; J trimming: 6 bases; junction bases outside the gene matches: 2. The CDR3 extends over 13 amino acids. Germline lookup yields CDR1 SQVTM and CDR2 ANQGSEA.

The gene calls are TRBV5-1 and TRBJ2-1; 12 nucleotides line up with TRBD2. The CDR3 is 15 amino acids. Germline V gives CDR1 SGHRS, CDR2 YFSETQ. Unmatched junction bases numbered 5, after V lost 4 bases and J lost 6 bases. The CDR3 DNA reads TGCGCCAGCAGCCGGACTAGCGGGGCGTTCAATGAGCAGTTCTTC. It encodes CASSRTSGAFNEQFF.

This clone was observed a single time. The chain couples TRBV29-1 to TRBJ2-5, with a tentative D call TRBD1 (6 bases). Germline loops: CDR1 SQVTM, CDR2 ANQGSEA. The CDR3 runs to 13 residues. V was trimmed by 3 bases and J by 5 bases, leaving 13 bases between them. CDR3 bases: TGCAGCGTTGATTGGGGGCTGGGGGAGACCCAGTACTTC. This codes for CSVDWGLGETQYF.

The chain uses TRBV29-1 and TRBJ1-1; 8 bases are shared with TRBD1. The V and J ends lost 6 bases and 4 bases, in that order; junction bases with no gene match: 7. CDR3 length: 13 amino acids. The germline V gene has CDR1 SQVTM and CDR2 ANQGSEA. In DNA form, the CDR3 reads TGCAGCGTCGATGACAGGGGCGGCACTGAAGCTTTCTTT. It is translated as CSVDDRGGTEAFF.

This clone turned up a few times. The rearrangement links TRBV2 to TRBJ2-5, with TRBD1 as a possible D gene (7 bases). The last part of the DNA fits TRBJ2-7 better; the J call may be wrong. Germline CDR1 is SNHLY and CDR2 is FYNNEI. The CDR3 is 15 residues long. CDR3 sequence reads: CASSGSRGDPYEQYF. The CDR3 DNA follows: TGTGCCAGCAGTGGGAGCAGGGGGGATCCCTACGAGCAGTACTTC.

CDR3 region: CSVGQNTGELFF. DNA for the CDR3: TGCAGCGTGGGACAGAACACCGGGGAGCTGTTTTTT. This chain connects TRBV29-1 to TRBJ2-2; possible D gene TRBD1, 6 bases. CDR1 and CDR2 from the germline V gene are SQVTM and ANQGSEA. Trimming shortened V by 6 bases and J by 1 base, and 6 bases separated the two germline ends. The CDR3 extends over 12 amino acids.

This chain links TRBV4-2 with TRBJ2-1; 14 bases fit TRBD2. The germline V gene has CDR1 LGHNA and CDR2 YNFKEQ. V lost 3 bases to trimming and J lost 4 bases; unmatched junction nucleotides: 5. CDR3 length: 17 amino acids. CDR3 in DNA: TGTGCCAGCAGCCAGCGGACTAGCGGGGGGCTATACAATGAGCAGTTCTTC. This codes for CASSQRTSGGLYNEQFF.

This chain's CDR3 is CASSRGTGGLEEAFF. Here the CDR3 DNA reads TGCGCCAGCAGTAGGGGTACAGGGGGATTGGAAGAAGCTTTCTTT. This chain joins TRBV5-1 and TRBJ1-1; 8 nucleotides align to TRBD1. Trimming removed 5 bases from V and 8 bases from J; junction bases left unmatched: 14. The germline gives CDR1 SGHRS, CDR2 YFSETQ. This CDR3 is 15 amino acids long.

This chain's CDR3 is CASSPGASSGNTIYF. CDR3 coding DNA: TGCGCCAGCAGTCCAGGGGCTAGCTCTGGAAACACCATATATTTT. The chain links TRBV5-1 to TRBJ1-3; a weak D match, TRBD1 (6 bases). This CDR3 has 15 amino acids. Germline V gene lookup returns CDR1 SGHRS and CDR2 YFSETQ. Trimming removed 5 bases from V and 0 bases from J, with 12 bases in between.

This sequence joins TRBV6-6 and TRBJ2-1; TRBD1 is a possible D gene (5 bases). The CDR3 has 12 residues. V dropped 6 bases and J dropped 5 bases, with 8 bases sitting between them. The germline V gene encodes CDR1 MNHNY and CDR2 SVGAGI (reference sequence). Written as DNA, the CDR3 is TGTGCCAGCAGCCTCAGGGACAATGAGCAGTTCTTC. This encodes CASSLRDNEQFF.

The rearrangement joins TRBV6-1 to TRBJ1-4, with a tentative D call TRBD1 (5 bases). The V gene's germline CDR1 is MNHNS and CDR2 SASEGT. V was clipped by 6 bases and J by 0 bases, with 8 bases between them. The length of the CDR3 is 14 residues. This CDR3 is CASSQGPTNEKLFF. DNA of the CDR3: TGTGCCAGCAGCCAGGGTCCAACTAATGAAAAACTGTTTTTT.

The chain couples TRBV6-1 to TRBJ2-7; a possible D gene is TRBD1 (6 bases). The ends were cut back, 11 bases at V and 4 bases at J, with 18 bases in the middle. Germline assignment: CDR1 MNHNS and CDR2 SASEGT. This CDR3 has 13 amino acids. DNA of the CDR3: TGTGCCGGCACCCGGGACACCTTGTACGAGCAGTACTTC. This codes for CAGTRDTLYEQYF.

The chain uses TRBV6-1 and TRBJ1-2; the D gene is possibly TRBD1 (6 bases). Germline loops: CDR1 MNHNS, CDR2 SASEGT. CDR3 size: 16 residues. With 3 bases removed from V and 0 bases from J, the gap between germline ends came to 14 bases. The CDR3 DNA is TGTGCCAGCAGTGAGACAACAGGGCCCCCTAACTATGGCTACACCTTC. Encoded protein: CASSETTGPPNYGYTF.

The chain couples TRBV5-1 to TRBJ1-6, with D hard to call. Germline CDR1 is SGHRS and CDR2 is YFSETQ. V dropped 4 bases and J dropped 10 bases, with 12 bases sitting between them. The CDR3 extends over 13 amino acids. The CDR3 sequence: CASSDLDGSPLHF. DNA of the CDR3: TGCGCCAGCAGCGACTTAGACGGGTCACCCCTCCACTTT. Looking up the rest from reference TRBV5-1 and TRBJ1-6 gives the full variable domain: KAGVTQTPRYLIKTRGQQVTLSCSPISGHRSVSWYQQTPGQGLQFLFEYFSETQRNKGNFPGRFSGRQFSNSRSEMNVSTLELGDSALYLCASSDLDGSPLHFGNGTRLTVT.

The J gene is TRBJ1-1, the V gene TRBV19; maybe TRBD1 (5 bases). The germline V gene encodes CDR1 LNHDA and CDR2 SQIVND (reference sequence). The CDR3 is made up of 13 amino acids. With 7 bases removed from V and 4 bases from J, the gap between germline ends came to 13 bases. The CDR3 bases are TGTGCCAGTAAGAAGGGGTTGGGCACTGAAGCTTTCTTT. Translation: CASKKGLGTEAFF.

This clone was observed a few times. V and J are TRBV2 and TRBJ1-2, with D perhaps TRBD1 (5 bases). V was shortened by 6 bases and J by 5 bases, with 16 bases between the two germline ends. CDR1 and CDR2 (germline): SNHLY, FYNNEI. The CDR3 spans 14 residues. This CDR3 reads CASSQGVGGYGYTF. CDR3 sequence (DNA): TGTGCCAGCAGCCAAGGGGTCGGGGGGTATGGCTACACCTTC.

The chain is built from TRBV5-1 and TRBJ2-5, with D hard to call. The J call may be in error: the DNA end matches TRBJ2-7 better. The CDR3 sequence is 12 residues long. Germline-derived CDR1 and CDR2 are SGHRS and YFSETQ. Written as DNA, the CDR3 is TGCGCCAGCAGACAAGACTCCTACGAGCAGTACTTC. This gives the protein CASRQDSYEQYF.

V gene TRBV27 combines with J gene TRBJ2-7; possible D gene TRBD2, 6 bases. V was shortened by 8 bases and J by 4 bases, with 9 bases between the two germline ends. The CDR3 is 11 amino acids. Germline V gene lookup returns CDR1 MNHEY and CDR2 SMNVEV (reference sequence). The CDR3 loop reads CASRGAYEQYF. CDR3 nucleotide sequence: TGTGCCAGCCGCGGGGCATACGAGCAGTACTTC.

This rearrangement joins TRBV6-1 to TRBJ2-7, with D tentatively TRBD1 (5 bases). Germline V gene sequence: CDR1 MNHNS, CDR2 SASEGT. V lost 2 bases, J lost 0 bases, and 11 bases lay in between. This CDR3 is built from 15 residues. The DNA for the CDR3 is TGTGCCAGCAGTGAAATGGGGCAGCCCTCCTACGAGCAGTACTTC. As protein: CASSEMGQPSYEQYF.

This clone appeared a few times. CDR3 amino acids: CASSERHGLGNQPQHF. Written as DNA, the CDR3 is TGTGCCAGCAGTGAACGCCATGGACTTGGCAATCAGCCCCAGCATTTT. The chain is built from TRBV2 and TRBJ1-5, with D uncertain. Germline V lookup: CDR1 SNHLY, CDR2 FYNNEI. This CDR3 region has 16 residues. Trimming cost V 2 bases and J 2 bases, with 13 bases left between them.

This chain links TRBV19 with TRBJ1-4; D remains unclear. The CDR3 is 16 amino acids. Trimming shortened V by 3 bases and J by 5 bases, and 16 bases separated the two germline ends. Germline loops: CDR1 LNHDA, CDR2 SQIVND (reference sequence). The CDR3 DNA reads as TGTGCCAGTAGTATGAGAGCGGGGATAGGGAATGAAAAACTGTTTTTT. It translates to CASSMRAGIGNEKLFF.

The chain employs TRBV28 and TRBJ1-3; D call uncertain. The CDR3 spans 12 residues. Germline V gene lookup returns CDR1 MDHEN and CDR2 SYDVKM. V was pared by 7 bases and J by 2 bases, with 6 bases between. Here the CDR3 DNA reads TGTGCCAGCACCATAGCTGGAAACACCATATATTTT. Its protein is CASTIAGNTIYF.

The CDR3 sequence: CASSLGTGWGQPQHF. DNA for the CDR3: TGTGCCAGCAGCTTAGGTACAGGGTGGGGTCAGCCCCAGCATTTT. The genes are TRBV7-6 and TRBJ1-5; D may be TRBD1 (6 bases). V lost 1 base, J lost 6 bases, and 13 bases lay in between. The CDR3 sequence is 15 residues long. The germline V gene has CDR1 SGHVS and CDR2 FNYEAQ. The full variable domain, in which reference TRBV7-6 and TRBJ1-5 provide the parts outside the CDR3, is GAGVSQSPRYKVTKRGQDVALRCDPISGHVSLYWYRQALGQGPEFLTYFNYEAQQDKSGLPNDRFSAERPEGSISTLTIQRTEQRDSAMYRCASSLGTGWGQPQHFGDGTRLSIL.

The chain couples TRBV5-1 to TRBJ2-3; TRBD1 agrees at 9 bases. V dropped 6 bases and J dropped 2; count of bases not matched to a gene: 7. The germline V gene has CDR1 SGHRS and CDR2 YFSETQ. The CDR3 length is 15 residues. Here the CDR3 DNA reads TGCGCCAGCACCCGACAGGGGGACCCCACAGATACGCAGTATTTT. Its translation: CASTRQGDPTDTQYF.

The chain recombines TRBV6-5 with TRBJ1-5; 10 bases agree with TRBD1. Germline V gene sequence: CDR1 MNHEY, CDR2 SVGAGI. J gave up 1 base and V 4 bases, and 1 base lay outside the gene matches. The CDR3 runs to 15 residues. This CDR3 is CASSLDRGSNQPQHF. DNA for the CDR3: TGTGCCAGCAGTTTGGACAGGGGGAGCAATCAGCCCCAGCATTTT.

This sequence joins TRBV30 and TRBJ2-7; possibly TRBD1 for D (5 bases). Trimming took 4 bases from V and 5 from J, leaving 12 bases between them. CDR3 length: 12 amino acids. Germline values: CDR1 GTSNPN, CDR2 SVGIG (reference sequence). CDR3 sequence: CAWNQDSHEQYF. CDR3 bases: TGTGCCTGGAACCAAGACAGTCACGAGCAGTACTTC.

The CDR3 DNA sequence: TGTGCCAGCAGCTTAGCCGGAACAGGGGGCGACGAGCAGTACTTC. Translating gives CASSLAGTGGDEQYF. This chain uses TRBV7-6 with TRBJ2-7; TRBD1 matches 9 bases. V lost 0 bases and J lost 5; bases outside the gene matches: 5. The germline gives CDR1 SGHVS, CDR2 FNYEAQ. There are 15 residues in the CDR3.